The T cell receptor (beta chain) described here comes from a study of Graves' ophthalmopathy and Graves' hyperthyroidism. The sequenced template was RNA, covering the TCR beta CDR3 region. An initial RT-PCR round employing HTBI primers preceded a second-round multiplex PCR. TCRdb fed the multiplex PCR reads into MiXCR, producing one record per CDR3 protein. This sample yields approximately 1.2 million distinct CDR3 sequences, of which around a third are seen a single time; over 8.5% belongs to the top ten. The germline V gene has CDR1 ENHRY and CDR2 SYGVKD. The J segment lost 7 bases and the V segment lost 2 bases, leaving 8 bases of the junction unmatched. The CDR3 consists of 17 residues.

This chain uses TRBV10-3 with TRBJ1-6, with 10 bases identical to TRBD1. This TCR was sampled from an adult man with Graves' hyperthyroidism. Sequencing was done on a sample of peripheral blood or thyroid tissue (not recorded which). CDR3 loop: CAISERRQGARNSPLHF. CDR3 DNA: TGTGCCATCAGTGAGAGACGACAGGGGGCGCGGAATTCACCCCTCCACTTT.